These 19 T cell receptor beta chains came from one sample sequenced in a study of cytomegalovirus exposure and HLA in healthy donors. Primers for the PCR totalled 60 Vbeta and 13 Jbeta. Generated by immunoSEQ multiplex PCR, the TCRdb table keeps only in-frame clones and is missing some. The sample includes more than 100,000 clones, roughly 8.8% of them seen just once. The sample consisted of PBMCs. The receptor set was obtained from a woman aged 40 to 50 in good health and CMV-seropositive.

This clone was counted only a few times. The chain joins TRBV7-7 to TRBJ2-5; 10 bases are shared with TRBD2. The CDR3 loop spans 19 amino acids. After removal of 4 bases from V and 1 base from J, the junction contained 15 bases not matched to a gene. The germline CDR1 and CDR2 sequences are SSHAT and FNYEAQ (reference sequence). CDR3: CASSCGQMKAGGPQETQYF. CDR3 sequence (DNA): TGTGCCAGCAGCTGCGGACAAATGAAAGCGGGGGGGCCCCAAGAGACCCAGTACTTC.

This clone was seen more than once but under ten times. The rearrangement links TRBV5-1 to TRBJ1-1; maybe TRBD1 (5 bases). Deletions cut 0 bases from V and 1 base from J, with 10 bases between. The CDR3 extends over 15 amino acids. The germline CDR1 and CDR2 sequences are SGHRS and YFSETQ. DNA for the CDR3: TGCGCCAGCAGCTTGGAAGGACACCAGAACACTGAAGCTTTCTTT. Translating gives CASSLEGHQNTEAFF.

The table lists this clone with a few counts. V gene TRBV7-2 combines with J gene TRBJ1-4; tentative D call: TRBD1 (6 bases). This CDR3 has 14 amino acids. V lost 5 bases to trimming and J lost 4 bases, with 11 bases between them. The germline gives CDR1 SGHTA, CDR2 FQGNSA. CDR3: CASSPTGVNEKLFF. CDR3 nucleotide sequence: TGTGCCAGCAGCCCGACAGGAGTTAATGAAAAACTGTTTTTT.

In the case of this clone: This CDR3 is also generated by other DNA sequences in the sample. The V and J genes are TRBV7-9 and TRBJ2-5; D might be TRBD1 (5 bases). Germline V gene lookup returns CDR1 SEHNR and CDR2 FQNEAQ (reference sequence). The CDR3 has 14 amino acids. V lost 0 bases and J lost 5, with 10 bases in between. The CDR3 sequence is CASSLAAGRETQYF. CDR3 coding DNA: TGTGCCAGCAGCTTAGCGGCAGGGCGGGAGACCCAGTACTTC. The full variable domain, completed using reference TRBV7-9 and TRBJ2-5, is DTGVSQNPRHKITKRGQNVTFRCDPISEHNRLYWYRQTLGQGPEFLTYFQNEAQLEKSRLLSDRFSAERPKGSFSTLEIQRTEQGDSAMYLCASSLAAGRETQYFGPGTRLLVL.

This clone was seen only a few times. This sequence joins TRBV4-3 and TRBJ1-2; D uncertain. V was shortened by 4 bases and J by 2 bases, with 20 bases between the two germline ends. This CDR3 spans 17 amino acids. From germline, CDR1 is LGHNA and CDR2 YSLEER. CDR3: CASSRSPGGQLNYGYTF. The CDR3 coding sequence is TGCGCCAGCAGCCGGTCGCCCGGTGGGCAGCTGAACTATGGCTACACCTTC.

This sequence joins TRBV6-5 and TRBJ1-2; TRBD1 is a possible D gene (6 bases). Germline V lookup: CDR1 MNHEY, CDR2 SVGAGI. The CDR3 loop spans 14 amino acids. V gave up 4 bases and J gave up 8 bases, with 17 bases separating them. CDR3 residues: CASSSPARGQGYTF. Written as DNA, the CDR3 is TGTGCCAGCAGTTCCCCGGCAAGGGGACAAGGCTACACCTTC.

The rearrangement uses TRBV6-4 and TRBJ2-2, with D unresolved. This CDR3 has 16 residues. V dropped 0 bases and J dropped 2 bases, with 10 bases sitting between them. Germline V gene sequence: CDR1 MRHNA, CDR2 SNTAGT. Here the CDR3 reads CASSDSLTLNTGELFF. For the CDR3, the DNA is TGTGCCAGCAGTGACTCGCTGACATTAAACACCGGGGAGCTGTTTTTT.

This clone was recorded a few times. CDR3 DNA: TGTGCCAGCAGCTTTACGACCACCCAGGGGACCGGAAACACCATATATTTT. Its translation is CASSFTTTQGTGNTIYF. The chain carries TRBV7-2 and TRBJ1-3; perhaps TRBD1 as D (6 bases). Trimming left V 3 bases short and J 4 bases short, with 19 bases between. The CDR3 is 17 residues long. Germline CDR1 and CDR2: SGHTA and FQGNSA.

The chain recombines TRBV5-1 with TRBJ2-2, with 12 bases that match TRBD2. The V gene end was trimmed by 4 bases and the J gene end by 7 bases; junction bases not matched to a gene: 11. The CDR3 sequence is 17 residues long. Germline loops: CDR1 SGHRS, CDR2 YFSETQ. In nucleotides, the CDR3 is TGCGCCAGCAGCCAACGGACTAGCGGGGAAGGAGGCGGGGAGCTGTTTTTT. Its translation: CASSQRTSGEGGGELFF.

This clone was detected a few times. The V call is TRBV10-2, the J call TRBJ2-1; D not resolved. V lost 2 bases and J 10 bases, leaving 9 bases between the germline ends. The germline CDR1 and CDR2 sequences are WSHSY and SAAADI. This CDR3 is built from 12 residues. The chain's CDR3 is CASSEELLEQFF. Here the CDR3 DNA reads TGCGCCAGCAGTGAGGAGCTCCTCGAGCAGTTCTTC.

This clone was detected only a few times. V is TRBV7-2 and J is TRBJ1-5; D remains ambiguous. Germline V gives CDR1 SGHTA, CDR2 FQGNSA. This CDR3 is built from 14 residues. With 5 bases removed from V and 4 bases from J, the gap between germline ends came to 12 bases. The DNA for the CDR3 is TGTGCCAGCAGCGAACGGCGAGGGAATCAGCCCCAGCATTTT. Translation: CASSERRGNQPQHF.

This clone has only a few counts. The V call is TRBV5-6, the J call TRBJ1-4, with D possibly matching TRBD1 (5 bases). The germline V gene has CDR1 SGHDT and CDR2 YYEEEE. V lost 6 bases and J lost 6, with 21 bases in between. This CDR3 region has 16 residues. In DNA form, the CDR3 reads TGTGCCAGCAACCGGTGGGGCATTCGGAAGCATGAAAAACTGTTTTTT. Translation: CASNRWGIRKHEKLFF.

The sample holds a few counts of this clone. V gene TRBV5-4 combines with J gene TRBJ2-5; 8 bases are shared with TRBD2. Unmatched junction bases numbered 8, after V lost 3 bases and J lost 4 bases. The CDR3 has 15 residues. The V gene's germline CDR1 is SGHNT and CDR2 YYREEE (reference sequence). The CDR3 protein is CASSSQGTRGETQYF. CDR3 nucleotides: TGTGCCAGCAGCTCCCAAGGGACTAGAGGAGAGACCCAGTACTTC.

This clone was seen only a few times. Within the sample, other DNA sequences also encode this same CDR3. The J gene is TRBJ1-4, the V gene TRBV6-5, with TRBD1 matching 9 bases. There are 14 residues in the CDR3. The V segment lost 5 bases and the J segment 8 bases; nucleotides outside the gene matches: 6. The germline CDR1 and CDR2 sequences are MNHEY and SVGAGI. In DNA form, the CDR3 reads TGTGCCAGCAGTCGGGACAGGGTTTGGGAAAAACTGTTTTTT. Translated: CASSRDRVWEKLFF.

A few counts support this clone. V gene TRBV9 combines with J gene TRBJ2-7; 7 bases are shared with TRBD1. From germline, CDR1 is SGDLS and CDR2 YYNGEE. The CDR3 spans 16 residues. V lost 0 bases to trimming and J lost 6 bases; unmatched junction nucleotides: 12. DNA of the CDR3: TGTGCCAGCAGCGTAGATGGTAAATCGAGGGGGCGCGAGCAGTACTTC. Its protein is CASSVDGKSRGREQYF.

This clone was seen a handful of times. This sequence joins TRBV7-2 and TRBJ2-3; no definite D call. The V end lost 5 bases, the J end lost 11 bases, and 11 bases lay between the germline ends. From germline, CDR1 is SGHTA and CDR2 FQGNSA. The CDR3 is made up of 11 amino acids. This CDR3 is CASSPMLEQYF. The CDR3 DNA reads TGTGCCAGCAGCCCTATGTTAGAGCAGTATTTT.

This sequence joins TRBV6-5 and TRBJ2-7, with 8 bases that match TRBD1. CDR3 length: 15 residues. In germline, CDR1 is MNHEY, CDR2 SVGAGI. Trimming at V came to 9 bases and at J to 0 bases, leaving 10 bases not matched to a gene. Here the CDR3 reads CASSGQGGPSYEQYF. CDR3 nucleotide sequence: TGTGCCAGTAGTGGACAGGGCGGTCCCTCCTACGAGCAGTACTTC.

The gene calls are TRBV5-1 and TRBJ2-5; 8 bases agree with TRBD2. The V gene end was trimmed by 0 bases and the J gene end by 2 bases; junction bases not matched to a gene: 6. CDR3 length equals 16 residues. Germline V CDR1 and CDR2: SGHRS, YFSETQ. This CDR3 is CASSLGLAGSQETQYF. The CDR3 coding sequence is TGCGCCAGCAGCTTGGGTTTAGCGGGGTCACAAGAGACCCAGTACTTC.

This chain uses TRBV19 with TRBJ2-2; TRBD2 aligns across 13 bases. V lost 4 bases and J lost 0; bases outside the gene matches: 5. Per the germline V gene, CDR1 is LNHDA and CDR2 is SQIVND (reference sequence). The CDR3 runs to 18 residues. The DNA for the CDR3 is TGTGCCAGTAGTAAGGCTGGACTAGCGGGGGCGAACACCGGGGAGCTGTTTTTT. Translation gives CASSKAGLAGANTGELFF.